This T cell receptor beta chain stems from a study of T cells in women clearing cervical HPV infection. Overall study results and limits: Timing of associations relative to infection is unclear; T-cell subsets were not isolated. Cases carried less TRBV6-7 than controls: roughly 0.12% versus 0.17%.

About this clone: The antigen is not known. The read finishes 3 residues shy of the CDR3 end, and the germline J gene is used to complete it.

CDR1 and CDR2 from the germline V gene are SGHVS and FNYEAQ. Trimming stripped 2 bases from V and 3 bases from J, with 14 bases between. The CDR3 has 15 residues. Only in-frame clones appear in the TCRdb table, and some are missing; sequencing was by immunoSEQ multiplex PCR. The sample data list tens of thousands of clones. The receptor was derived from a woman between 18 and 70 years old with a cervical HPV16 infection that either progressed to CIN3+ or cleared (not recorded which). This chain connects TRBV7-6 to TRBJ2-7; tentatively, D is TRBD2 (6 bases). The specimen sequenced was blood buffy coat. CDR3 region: CASSLLGRGNYEQYF. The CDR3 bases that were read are TGTGCCAGCAGCTTATTAGGGCGGGGCAACTACGAG.